The rows below give T cell receptor beta chains drawn from one sample of a study of CD8 T cells in ankylosing spondylitis. TCRdb reanalysed the 5' RACE reads using MiXCR and keeps one entry per CDR3 protein. Of about 160,000 distinct CDR3 sequences in the sample, about 18% were seen once. The sequencing input was blood, either unsorted or a sorted T cell fraction (not recorded which). The source is a male donor with ankylosing spondylitis or in good health (not recorded which). Each CDR3 is given with its conserved first and last residue. Each record gives: clone size, D gene, J gene, CDR3 length, V gene, CDR3 protein, CDR3 DNA. The D gene is left open where the match is weak. Size is stated for part of the rows, as once, few or many counts, or as a class when the clone is expanded.

>many|.|TRBJ1-1|13|TRBV11-1
CASSLGTGYEAFF
TGTGCCAGCAGCTTAGGCACAGGCTATGAAGCTTTCTTT
>many|.|TRBJ2-3|15|TRBV5-1
CASSLVTAGGDTQYF
TGCGCCAGCAGCTTGGTGACGGCGGGTGGTGATACGCAGTATTTT
>many|TRBD1|TRBJ2-2|18|TRBV5-1
CASSGGTGGTLNTGELFF
TGCGCCAGCAGCGGGGGGACAGGGGGAACCCTTAACACCGGGGAGCTGTTTTTT
>.|TRBD2|TRBJ2-1|17|TRBV20-1
CSARGTLAGRGYNEQFF
TGCAGTGCTAGAGGGACACTAGCGGGACGAGGCTACAATGAGCAGTTCTTC
>many|.|TRBJ2-2|13|TRBV5-1
CASSVRSTGELFF
TGCGCCAGCAGCGTCAGGTCCACCGGGGAGCTGTTTTTT
>few|.|TRBJ2-7|12|TRBV5-5
CASSLELREQYF
TGTGCCAGCAGCTTGGAACTGCGCGAGCAGTACTTC
>many|.|TRBJ1-6|14|TRBV20-1
CSANRGQANSPLHF
TGCAGTGCCAACCGAGGGCAGGCTAATTCACCCCTCCACTTT
>many|TRBD2|TRBJ2-5|14|TRBV6-1
CASSLGIAGAGQYF
TGTGCCAGCAGCCTTGGGATAGCGGGAGCTGGCCAGTACTTC
>.|.|TRBJ2-7|14|TRBV28
CASSTWRTTYEQYF
TGTGCCAGCAGTACTTGGAGGACCACCTACGAGCAGTACTTC
>.|.|TRBJ1-1|14|TRBV24-1
CATRSEQSNTEAFF
TGTGCCACCAGGAGTGAGCAGTCGAACACTGAAGCTTTCTTT
>.|.|TRBJ2-1|15|TRBV27
CASSPSLSSYNEQFF
TGTGCCAGCAGCCCTAGTCTTAGCTCCTACAATGAGCAGTTCTTC
>many|TRBD1|TRBJ1-2|15|TRBV6-5
CASSYGQGGVNGYTF
TGTGCCAGCAGTTACGGACAGGGGGGAGTTAATGGCTACACCTTC
>few|TRBD1|TRBJ1-6|14|TRBV5-1
CASRRDRVDSPLHF
TGCGCCAGCAGACGGGACAGGGTTGACTCACCCCTCCACTTT
>.|TRBD1|TRBJ2-3|15|TRBV5-1
CASSFWTGRTATQYF
TGCGCCAGCAGCTTCTGGACAGGACGGACAGCTACGCAGTATTTT
>.|TRBD1|TRBJ2-3|14|TRBV29-1
CSAEIGGFSDTQYF
TGCAGCGCCGAAATAGGGGGCTTTTCAGATACGCAGTATTTT
>many|TRBD1|TRBJ1-1|16|TRBV5-1
CASSSRQGLQNTEAFF
TGCGCCAGCAGCTCCCGACAGGGGCTCCAGAACACTGAAGCTTTCTTT
>many|.|TRBJ1-4|13|TRBV10-3
CAISEGRGEKLFF
TGTGCCATCAGTGAGGGGCGAGGGGAAAAACTGTTTTTT
>.|.|TRBJ2-1|15|TRBV5-4
CASSSDSSSYNEQFF
TGTGCCAGCAGCTCGGACTCGAGCTCCTACAATGAGCAGTTCTTC
>.|.|TRBJ2-7|12|TRBV28
CATLGLNYEQYF
TGTGCCACCCTCGGACTCAACTACGAGCAGTACTTC
>many|TRBD1|TRBJ2-1|15|TRBV20-1
CSARTPGTGINEQFF
TGCAGTGCTAGAACGCCCGGGACAGGGATCAATGAGCAGTTCTTC
>many|.|TRBJ2-3|16|TRBV5-1
CASSLFRGAGTDTQYF
TGCGCCAGCAGCTTGTTCCGGGGGGCCGGCACAGATACGCAGTATTTT
>many|TRBD2|TRBJ2-7|15|TRBV5-5
CASSSSGTLSYEQYF
TGTGCCAGCAGCTCTAGCGGGACTCTCTCCTACGAGCAGTACTTC
>.|TRBD1|TRBJ2-1|16|TRBV7-3
CASSSTGTGSYNEQFF
TGTGCCAGCAGCTCCACCGGGACAGGGTCCTACAATGAGCAGTTCTTC
>.|.|TRBJ2-5|14|TRBV5-5
CASRLRVYQETQYF
TGTGCCAGCAGGTTGCGCGTGTACCAAGAGACCCAGTACTTC
>many|.|TRBJ2-7|16|TRBV5-1
CASSFSVGGGGYEQYF
TGCGCCAGCAGCTTTTCTGTGGGAGGAGGTGGCTACGAGCAGTACTTC
>.|.|TRBJ2-1|15|TRBV5-5
CASSLELAIYNEQFF
TGTGCCAGCAGCTTGGAGCTAGCCATATACAATGAGCAGTTCTTC
>many|TRBD2|TRBJ2-3|19|TRBV13
CASSLLGGDSGSNTDTQYF
TGTGCCAGCAGCCTCCTAGGGGGCGATAGCGGGAGCAACACAGATACGCAGTATTTT
>.|TRBD2|TRBJ2-2|16|TRBV5-1
CASSSSGSVNTGELFF
TGCGCCAGCAGCAGTAGCGGGAGCGTTAACACCGGGGAGCTGTTTTTT
>.|.|TRBJ1-1|13|TRBV28
CASSLVEGHEAFF
TGTGCCAGCAGTTTGGTAGAAGGCCATGAAGCTTTCTTT
>many|.|TRBJ2-3|14|TRBV5-1
CASSLAVSTDTQYF
TGCGCCAGCAGCTTGGCCGTCAGCACAGATACGCAGTATTTT
>few|.|TRBJ2-1|15|TRBV24-1
CATSGPPGFNNEQFF
TGTGCCACCAGTGGTCCTCCGGGGTTCAACAATGAGCAGTTCTTC
>.|TRBD1|TRBJ1-5|13|TRBV6-1
CASRDRGTQPQHF
TGTGCCAGCCGGGACAGGGGGACTCAGCCCCAGCATTTT
>once|TRBD1|TRBJ2-1|18|TRBV11-1
CASSVTRGSGPSYNEQFF
TGTGCCAGCAGCGTGACCAGGGGGAGCGGCCCCTCCTACAATGAGCAGTTCTTC
>few|.|TRBJ1-2|15|TRBV18
CASSRETGRGDGYTF
TGTGCCAGCTCACGAGAAACAGGCCGTGGGGATGGCTACACCTTC
>few|.|TRBJ1-2|12|TRBV6-5
CASRTTGYGYTF
TGTGCCAGCCGAACCACGGGCTATGGCTACACCTTC
>many|TRBD1|TRBJ1-1|17|TRBV20-1
CSARDDFGTGVFSEAFF
TGCAGTGCTAGAGATGATTTTGGGACAGGGGTCTTCTCTGAAGCTTTCTTT
>many|.|TRBJ2-4|16|TRBV5-1
CASSLEANGAKNIQYF
TGCGCCAGCAGCTTGGAGGCAAATGGGGCCAAAAACATTCAGTACTTC
>.|.|TRBJ2-4|17|TRBV7-8
CASSLVGGPLAKNIQYF
TGTGCCAGCAGCTTAGTCGGGGGGCCGCTAGCCAAAAACATTCAGTACTTC
>few|.|TRBJ2-1|18|TRBV29-1
CSVEPLTGLLGSYNEQFF
TGCAGCGTTGAACCACTTACAGGGTTGCTGGGCTCCTACAATGAGCAGTTCTTC
>many|.|TRBJ2-2|16|TRBV2
CASSPPGHRNTGELFF
TGTGCCAGCAGTCCTCCGGGACACCGGAACACCGGGGAGCTGTTTTTT
>few|.|TRBJ1-1|13|TRBV27
CASSPSGAGEAFF
TGTGCCAGCAGTCCCTCCGGGGCAGGTGAAGCTTTCTTT
>few|TRBD1|TRBJ2-2|15|TRBV7-2
CASSPGQAYTGELFF
TGTGCCAGCAGCCCGGGACAGGCCTACACCGGGGAGCTGTTTTTT
>.|.|TRBJ2-7|14|TRBV9
CASSPAAEPYEQYF
TGTGCCAGCAGCCCCGCCGCGGAGCCATACGAGCAGTACTTC
>many|TRBD2|TRBJ2-1|15|TRBV12-3/TRBV12-4
CASSHGLAGRYEQFF
TGTGCCAGCAGTCACGGACTAGCGGGAAGGTATGAGCAGTTCTTC
>many|TRBD1|TRBJ2-5|20|TRBV28
CASSEQEVDRGLKSQETQYF
TGTGCCAGCAGCGAACAAGAGGTGGACAGGGGCCTTAAGTCCCAAGAGACCCAGTACTTC
>many|TRBD2|TRBJ2-1|13|TRBV20-1
CSAGTSGYNEQFF
TGCAGTGCTGGGACTAGCGGCTACAATGAGCAGTTCTTC
>.|.|TRBJ2-2|13|TRBV7-8
CASSLVLTGELFF
TGTGCCAGCAGCTTAGTCCTTACCGGGGAGCTGTTTTTT
>many|.|TRBJ1-3|16|TRBV7-6
CASSLEARRSGNTIYF
TGTGCCAGCAGCTTAGAGGCACGTCGCTCTGGAAACACCATATATTTT
>many|TRBD1|TRBJ2-2|16|TRBV5-5
CASSLWQGAVTGELFF
TGTGCCAGCAGCTTGTGGCAGGGGGCGGTCACCGGGGAGCTGTTTTTT
>many|.|TRBJ1-5|14|TRBV2
CASRQGWGDQPQHF
TGTGCCAGCAGACAGGGATGGGGCGATCAGCCCCAGCATTTT
>.|.|TRBJ1-4|15|TRBV28
CASSATDAVSEKLFF
TGTGCCAGCAGCGCGACGGACGCCGTGAGTGAAAAACTGTTTTTT
>many|.|TRBJ2-1|16|TRBV7-8
CASSLVPGTRVNEQFF
TGTGCCAGCAGCTTAGTTCCGGGGACGAGGGTGAATGAGCAGTTCTTC
>few|TRBD1|TRBJ2-1|16|TRBV27
CASSTDRVMVYNEQFF
TGTGCCAGCAGTACAGACAGGGTTATGGTCTACAATGAGCAGTTCTTC
>.|.|TRBJ1-5|17|TRBV4-1
CASSQDRGEAVGQPQHF
TGCGCCAGCAGCCAAGATCGGGGCGAAGCTGTGGGTCAGCCCCAGCATTTT
>.|.|TRBJ2-1|15|TRBV24-1
CATSDARGSYNEQFF
TGTGCCACCAGTGATGCTAGGGGGTCCTACAATGAGCAGTTCTTC
>few|TRBD2|TRBJ2-7|15|TRBV27
CASSLSGRGFHEQYF
TGTGCCAGCAGTTTATCTGGGAGGGGCTTTCACGAGCAGTACTTC
>.|.|TRBJ2-7|16|TRBV18
CASSPEGGWSSYEQYF
TGTGCCAGCTCACCAGAAGGTGGGTGGAGCTCCTACGAGCAGTACTTC
>.|.|TRBJ2-3|13|TRBV14
CASSPLLPRAQYF
TGTGCCAGCAGCCCATTATTGCCTCGAGCGCAGTATTTT
>many|TRBD1|TRBJ2-1|15|TRBV11-2
CASSIDRGSYNEQFF
TGTGCCAGCAGCATTGACAGGGGGTCCTACAATGAGCAGTTCTTC
>.|.|TRBJ1-5|14|TRBV12-3/TRBV12-4
CASSAGNPNQPQHF
TGTGCCAGCAGTGCCGGGAACCCCAATCAGCCCCAGCATTTT